This TCR beta chain was obtained from a study of shared clonotypes between healthy human individuals. On the study more broadly: Three plates each covered CD4 naive and memory; CD8 naive two, CD8 memory one.

This CDR3 comprises 15 residues. The V and J ends lost 0 bases and 6 bases respectively, with 12 bases between them. CDR1 MNHEY and CDR2 SMNVEV come from the germline V gene (reference sequence). Profiling relied on immunoSEQ multiplex PCR, and the TCRdb table lists in-frame clones only, not all of them. The sample consists of a few million clones, 90% to 95% of them appearing once. Study conclusions and caveats: Generally, estimated richness proved larger in naive subsets than it did in memory subsets.

The split of CD4+ cells yielded CD45RA+ naive and CD45RA-negative memory subsets. For this clone: Its antigen is as yet unknown.

The TCR comes from a man aged 18 to 30 in good health. Some clones in this sample may be carry-over from other donors' samples. Sequencing used naive CD4+ T cells from PBMCs. Subset indicated: CD45RA+ positively selected. The chain carries TRBV27 and TRBJ1-5; D unclear. The CDR3 DNA follows: TGTGCCAGCAGTTTATCAAGCGGTGGTATTCAGCCCCAGCATTTT. Translating it yields CASSLSSGGIQPQHF.